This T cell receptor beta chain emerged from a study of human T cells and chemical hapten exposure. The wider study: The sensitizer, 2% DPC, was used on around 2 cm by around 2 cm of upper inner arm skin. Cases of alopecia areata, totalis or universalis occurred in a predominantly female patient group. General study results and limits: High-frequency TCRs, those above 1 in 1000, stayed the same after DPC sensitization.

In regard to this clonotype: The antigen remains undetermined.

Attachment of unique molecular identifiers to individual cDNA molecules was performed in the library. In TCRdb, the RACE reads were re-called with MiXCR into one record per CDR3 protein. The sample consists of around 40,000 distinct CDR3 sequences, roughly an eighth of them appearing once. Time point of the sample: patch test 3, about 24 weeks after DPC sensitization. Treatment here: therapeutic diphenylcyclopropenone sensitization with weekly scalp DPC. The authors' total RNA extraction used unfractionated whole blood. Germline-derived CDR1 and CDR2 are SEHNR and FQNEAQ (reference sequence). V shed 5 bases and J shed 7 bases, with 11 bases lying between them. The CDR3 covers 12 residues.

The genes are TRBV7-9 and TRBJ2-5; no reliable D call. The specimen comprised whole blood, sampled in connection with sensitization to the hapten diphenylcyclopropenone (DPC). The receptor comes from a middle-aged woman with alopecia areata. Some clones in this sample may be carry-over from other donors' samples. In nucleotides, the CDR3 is TGTGCCAGCAGCGCCGCCTTGTGGACCCAGTACTTC. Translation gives CASSAALWTQYF.